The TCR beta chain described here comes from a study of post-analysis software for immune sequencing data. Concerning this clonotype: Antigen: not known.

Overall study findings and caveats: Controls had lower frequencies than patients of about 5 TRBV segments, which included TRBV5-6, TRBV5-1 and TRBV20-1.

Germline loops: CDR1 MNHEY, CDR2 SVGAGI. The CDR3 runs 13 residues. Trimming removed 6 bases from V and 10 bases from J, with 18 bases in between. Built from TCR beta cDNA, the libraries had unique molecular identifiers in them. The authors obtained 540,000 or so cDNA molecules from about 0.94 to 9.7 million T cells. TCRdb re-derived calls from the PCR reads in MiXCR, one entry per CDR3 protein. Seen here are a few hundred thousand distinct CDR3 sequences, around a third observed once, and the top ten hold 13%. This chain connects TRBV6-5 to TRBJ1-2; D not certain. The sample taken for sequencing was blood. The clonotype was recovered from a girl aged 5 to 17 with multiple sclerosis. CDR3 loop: CASRPADGSDYTF. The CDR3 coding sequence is TGTGCCAGCAGACCAGCGGACGGGAGTGACTACACCTTC.